This TCR beta chain was documented in a study of T cell changes during pregnancy in multiple sclerosis. CDR3 size: 16 residues. Deletions cut 0 bases from V and 0 bases from J, with 12 bases between. The germline V gene encodes CDR1 KGHSH and CDR2 LQKENI. The table came from immunoSEQ multiplex PCR; TCRdb's copy has only in-frame clones and leaves some out. The repertoire holds approximately 57,000 clones, about 91% seen once, with 3.6% in the top ten. The chain links TRBV18 to TRBJ2-7; the D gene is possibly TRBD1 (5 bases). This material consisted of peripheral blood, taken after pregnancy. This TCR derives from a female donor in good health, enrolled as a control in a pregnancy study. DNA of the CDR3: TGTGCCAGCTCACCACCGAATAAACAGGACTCCTACGAGCAGTACTTC. Translated, it gives CASSPPNKQDSYEQYF.